This passage covers 9 T cell receptor beta chains from one sample sequenced in a study of T cell responses to AZD1222 COVID-19 vaccine. The assay was immunoSEQ multiplex PCR, and TCRdb's table has in-frame clones only and misses some. The data contain over 150,000 clones, under 95% of them seen just once; the ten biggest clones take up 15% to 20%. The sequences come from peripheral blood, collected on day 0 of AZD1222 vaccination. Receptor source: an adult in good health.

There are a few counts of this clone. This chain uses TRBV4-3 with TRBJ1-2; no clear D gene. The germline gives CDR1 LGHNA, CDR2 YSLEER. The CDR3 is 14 amino acids. Deletions cut 1 base from V and 2 bases from J, with 8 bases between. This CDR3 is CASSQVGRNYGYTF. In DNA, the CDR3 is TGCGCCAGCAGCCAAGTTGGACGGAACTATGGCTACACCTTC.

This clone was counted between two and nine times. The chain joins TRBV6-5 to TRBJ1-1, with TRBD1 identical over 10 bases. Germline V CDR1 and CDR2: MNHEY, SVGAGI. This CDR3 region has 15 residues. The ends lost 6 bases at V and 8 bases at J; junction bases unmatched: 12. The CDR3 loop reads CASSDRGLAEREAFF. The CDR3 DNA is TGTGCCAGCAGCGACAGGGGGCTGGCGGAGCGGGAAGCTTTCTTT.

The rearrangement uses TRBV5-4 and TRBJ1-2; D is ambiguous. The V end lost 1 base, the J end lost 0 bases, and 7 bases lay between the germline ends. The length of the CDR3 is 14 residues. The V gene's germline CDR1 is SGHNT and CDR2 YYREEE (reference sequence). CDR3 bases: TGTGCCAGCAGCTTGTGGGATACTAACTATGGCTACACCTTC. It codes for CASSLWDTNYGYTF.

J is TRBJ2-2 and V is TRBV2; TRBD1 agrees at 7 bases. CDR1 and CDR2 from the germline V gene are SNHLY and FYNNEI. The CDR3 loop spans 13 amino acids. V dropped 6 bases and J dropped 5; count of bases not matched to a gene: 3. CDR3 sequence reads: CASRPQGTGELFF. In nucleotides, the CDR3 is TGTGCCAGCAGGCCACAGGGGACCGGGGAGCTGTTTTTT.

This rearrangement joins TRBV5-6 to TRBJ1-3; D not resolved. Germline CDR1 reads SGHDT; CDR2 reads YYEEEE. V shed 2 bases and J shed 0 bases, with 9 bases lying between them. CDR3 length: 15 amino acids. The CDR3 spells CASSLGWDSGNTIYF. The CDR3 DNA reads as TGTGCCAGCAGCTTAGGATGGGACTCTGGAAACACCATATATTTT.

The CDR3: CSASEDSYEQYF. The CDR3 nucleotides are TGCAGTGCTAGTGAGGACAGTTACGAGCAGTACTTC. The chain combines TRBV20-1 with TRBJ2-7; TRBD1 is a possible D gene (6 bases). Per germline, CDR1 DFQATT and CDR2 SNEGSKA (reference sequence). The CDR3 is 12 amino acids. The V gene lost 3 bases and the J gene lost 4 bases, with 10 bases spanning the gap.

V is TRBV5-1 and J is TRBJ1-2; D is perhaps TRBD1 (6 bases). Germline V gene sequence: CDR1 SGHRS, CDR2 YFSETQ. This CDR3 is built from 14 residues. V was shortened by 0 bases and J by 4 bases, with 10 bases between the two germline ends. CDR3 sequence: CASSLDRELYGYTF. DNA of the CDR3: TGCGCCAGCAGCTTGGACAGGGAACTCTATGGCTACACCTTC. The whole variable domain, filled in from reference TRBV5-1 and TRBJ1-2, reads KAGVTQTPRYLIKTRGQQVTLSCSPISGHRSVSWYQQTPGQGLQFLFEYFSETQRNKGNFPGRFSGRQFSNSRSEMNVSTLELGDSALYLCASSLDRELYGYTFGSGTRLTVV.

The rearrangement links TRBV24-1 to TRBJ1-5, with D uncertain. From germline, CDR1 is KGHDR and CDR2 SFDVKD. The CDR3 loop spans 16 amino acids. The V end was cut by 2 bases, the J end by 3 bases, with 13 bases between. CDR3 nucleotides: TGTGCCACCAGTGATTCGTCCACCGTCGTCAATCAGCCCCAGCATTTT. Its protein product is CATSDSSTVVNQPQHF.

The chain joins TRBV7-2 to TRBJ1-2; the D is unclear. Deletions cut 0 bases from V and 7 bases from J, with 12 bases between. Germline V gene sequence: CDR1 SGHTA, CDR2 FQGNSA. CDR3 length: 14 amino acids. The CDR3 loop is CASSLAEAAGGYTF. CDR3 DNA sequence: TGTGCCAGCAGCTTAGCGGAGGCGGCGGGTGGCTACACCTTC.